This T cell receptor beta chain came from a study of metastatic and nonmetastatic thyroid tumors (dated by TCRdb to 2018 to 2020). Some background on the complete study: The researchers compared repertoires between peripheral blood samples and tumor or nodule tissue samples from patients with malignant or benign thyroid disease.

No treatment had been received by any patient before thyroid surgery. Using T-cell receptor beta sequencing, the researchers looked back retrospectively at clinical samples from patients, gathered between about 2012 and 2019. Library generation was performed with PCR. The sample was run on an Illumina HiSeq 4000. High-throughput sequencing was used to profile the TCR beta-chain CDR3 region of every patient. Turning to the authors' computational methods: CDR3 differences across clinicopathological groups were used to build a classifier for discriminating distant-metastatic papillary thyroid cancer patients. To measure repertoire diversity the researchers used the Shannon index, while the Morisita-Horn index served to gauge how similar the tumor and blood repertoires were. Using fastp at Q25 and MiXCR, TCRdb reprocessed the public reads and kept productive beta chains. The V and J calls were determined by TCRdb, not by the authors. The sample table contains about 38,000 clones; only one count was recorded for about 26% of them. The ten largest clones add up to roughly 10% of the sample.

This clone was observed at least ten times. Its antigen is currently not known. Base qualities are missing; no much larger clone stands one base away. From cysteine to phenylalanine, the CDR3 is 13 amino acids long. Only the CDR3 portion is preserved as DNA: 39 bases, with reading frame beginning at the first base. V sheds 3 bases and J sheds 2 bases, leaving 8 bases between their ends. CDR1 and CDR2 (MDHEN, SYDVKM) derive from the germline V gene. General study outcomes and caveats: TCR beta diversity was reported as significantly higher in malignant tumors than in benign nodules, in both blood and tumor samples.

The TCR comes from a male donor with papillary thyroid cancer or a benign thyroid nodule (not recorded which). Some clones in this sample may be carry-over from other donors' samples. The sequencing sample was made of blood. The sequence links TRBV28 to TRBJ2-7; TRBD1 is perhaps the D gene, given 5 matching bases. The CDR3 protein: CASSFGHPYEQYF. The DNA sequence follows: TGTGCCAGCAGTTTTGGACACCCCTACGAGCAGTACTTC.